The next 25 T cell receptor beta chains were all read from a single sample in a study of T cell responses to AZD1222 COVID-19 vaccine. Repertoires were generated with immunoSEQ multiplex PCR, while TCRdb's copy carries only in-frame clones and drops some. Altogether 150,000 or so clones are present, about 92% being singletons, with the ten largest covering approximately 20%. The sequencing used peripheral blood, collected on day 0 of AZD1222 vaccination. These receptors all stem from an adult in good health.

J is TRBJ1-1 and V is TRBV12-2. TRBV12-2 is classified as a pseudogene. CDR3 length: 14 residues. The CDR3 sequence is CASRLARVSSEAFF. CDR3 nucleotide sequence: TGTGCAAGTCGCTTAGCAAGGGTGAGTTCGGAAGCTTTCTTT.

The V gene is TRBV7-2, the J gene TRBJ1-1; no firm D call. Trimming shortened V by 1 base and J by 6 bases, and 9 bases separated the two germline ends. Germline CDR1 is SGHTA and CDR2 is FQGNSA. CDR3 length: 13 amino acids. The CDR3 is CASSLDSHAEAFF. As DNA, the CDR3 is TGTGCCAGCAGCTTAGATAGCCACGCTGAAGCTTTCTTT.

J is TRBJ2-3 and V is TRBV7-2, with D tentatively TRBD2 (6 bases). V lost 0 bases to trimming and J lost 3 bases, with 19 bases between them. The CDR3 is 18 residues long. Germline V CDR1 and CDR2: SGHTA, FQGNSA. This chain's CDR3 is CASSLAAGTLGMTDTQYF. The CDR3 nucleotides are TGTGCCAGCAGCTTAGCGGCGGGAACCCTGGGAATGACAGATACGCAGTATTTT. The variable domain in full, completed from reference TRBV7-2 and TRBJ2-3, reads GAGVSQSPSNKVTEKGKDVELRCDPISGHTALYWYRQSLGQGLEFLIYFQGNSAPDKSGLPSDRFSAERTGGSVSTLTIQRTQQEDSAVYLCASSLAAGTLGMTDTQYFGPGTRLTVL.

The chain combines TRBV9 with TRBJ1-2; D possibly corresponds to TRBD1 (6 bases). V lost 3 bases, J lost 5 bases, and 11 bases lay in between. This CDR3 contains 13 residues. Germline assignment: CDR1 SGDLS and CDR2 YYNGEE. CDR3 bases: TGTGCCAGCAGCGGGGCAACAGGGTATGGCTACACCTTC. Protein sequence: CASSGATGYGYTF.

The rearrangement uses TRBV18 and TRBJ1-1; D uncertain. This CDR3 contains 14 residues. Trimming removed 3 bases at V and 1 base at J, with 9 bases between. Per the germline V gene, CDR1 is KGHSH and CDR2 is LQKENI. The DNA for the CDR3 is TGTGCCAGCTCACCCGGGCCCAAGAACACTGAAGCTTTCTTT. This translates into CASSPGPKNTEAFF.

This sequence joins TRBV5-1 and TRBJ2-2; 7 nucleotides align to TRBD1. The CDR3 covers 14 residues. V gave up 4 bases and J gave up 3 bases; unmatched junction bases: 3. In germline, CDR1 is SGHRS, CDR2 YFSETQ. The CDR3 region is CASSPTGYTGELFF. Written as DNA, the CDR3 is TGCGCCAGCAGCCCGACAGGGTACACCGGGGAGCTGTTTTTT.

The chain recombines TRBV9 with TRBJ2-5, with a possible D match to TRBD1 (6 bases). Germline CDR1 and CDR2: SGDLS and YYNGEE. V lost 3 bases and J lost 5, with 17 bases in between. CDR3 length equals 15 residues. The CDR3 DNA reads TGTGCCAGCAGCGGGACCGGGACACCTGGGGAGACCCAGTACTTC. Its protein is CASSGTGTPGETQYF.

The CDR3 region has the DNA TGTGCCACAAGTCCGGGACTCCTGAACACTGAAGCTTTCTTT. This sequence encodes CATSPGLLNTEAFF. The chain uses TRBV19 and TRBJ1-1; D perhaps matches TRBD1 (5 bases). This CDR3 is 14 amino acids long. Per germline, CDR1 LNHDA and CDR2 SQIVND (reference sequence). V was cut by 10 bases and J by 0 bases, with 15 bases left in between.

The table lists this clone with a few counts. V usage is TRBV5-1 and J usage is TRBJ1-4, with TRBD1 as a possible D gene (5 bases). V was pared by 4 bases and J by 8 bases, with 18 bases between. There are 15 residues in the CDR3. The germline V gene has CDR1 SGHRS and CDR2 YFSETQ. CDR3 loop: CASSPFGGVEEKLFF. CDR3 nucleotide sequence: TGCGCCAGCAGCCCTTTCGGGGGGGTAGAGGAAAAACTGTTTTTT.

This clone has only a few counts. This chain links TRBV4-3 with TRBJ2-6; unclear D gene. From germline, CDR1 is LGHNA and CDR2 YSLEER. The CDR3 loop spans 16 amino acids. The ends were cut back, 0 bases at V and 0 bases at J, with 6 bases in the middle. The CDR3, as DNA: TGCGCCAGCAGCCAAGATATAGGCTCTGGGGCCAACGTCCTGACTTTC. Protein: CASSQDIGSGANVLTF.

The rearrangement joins TRBV30 to TRBJ1-6, with 10 bases lining up with TRBD1. Germline-derived CDR1 and CDR2 are GTSNPN and SVGIG (reference sequence). The CDR3 has 13 residues. The V gene end was trimmed by 1 base and the J gene end by 9 bases; junction bases not matched to a gene: 0. Here the CDR3 DNA reads TGTGCCTGGAGTGGACAGGGGGCTTCACCCCTCCACTTT. Its translation: CAWSGQGASPLHF.

The chain uses TRBV27 and TRBJ1-5; D remains unclear. The CDR3 spans 12 residues. The ends were cut back, 3 bases at V and 6 bases at J, with 6 bases in the middle. The germline CDR1 and CDR2 sequences are MNHEY and SMNVEV (reference sequence). CDR3 in DNA: TGTGCCAGCAGTTTCTGGGGTCAGCCCCAGCATTTT. This translates into CASSFWGQPQHF.

The CDR3: CASSLSGLRTAHEQYF. CDR3 in DNA: TGTGCCAGCAGTTTGAGTGGACTTCGGACAGCCCACGAGCAGTACTTC. This chain joins TRBV6-5 and TRBJ2-7; D may be TRBD1 (6 bases). Germline CDR1 and CDR2: MNHEY and SVGAGI. CDR3 length: 16 amino acids. The germline V and J ends were trimmed by 4 bases and 5 bases, with 21 bases remaining between them.

This clone was seen only once. The chain joins TRBV20-1 to TRBJ1-2; no clear D. CDR1 DFQATT and CDR2 SNEGSKA come from the germline V gene (reference sequence). Trimming removed 4 bases at V and 11 bases at J, with 14 bases between. The length of the CDR3 is 11 residues. The CDR3 DNA reads as TGCAGTGCTACCCTAGGACGTGAGTACACCTTC. Protein product: CSATLGREYTF.

The chain carries TRBV9 and TRBJ2-5, with D tentatively TRBD2 (5 bases). The CDR3 is 14 amino acids. Per germline, CDR1 SGDLS and CDR2 YYNGEE. V shed 3 bases and J shed 2 bases, with 11 bases lying between them. DNA for the CDR3: TGTGCCAGCAGCGCAGGACTGACTCAAGAGACCCAGTACTTC. Translating gives CASSAGLTQETQYF.

The genes are TRBV5-5 and TRBJ1-1; weak D call: TRBD1 (6 bases). Germline V CDR1 and CDR2: SGHKS, YYEKEE (reference sequence). V lost 4 bases to trimming and J lost 11 bases, with 24 bases between them. The CDR3 totals 15 residues. In DNA, the CDR3 is TGTGCCAGCAGCCTCAGGGCCGGAGGGACAAACCAGGCTTTCTTT. Translating gives CASSLRAGGTNQAFF.

The chain joins TRBV18 to TRBJ1-5, with TRBD1 matching over 7 bases. V was pared by 3 bases and J by 4 bases, with 9 bases of the junction left unmatched. The CDR3 is 16 amino acids. CDR1 is KGHSH and CDR2 is LQKENI in the germline V gene. CDR3 sequence: CASSPEGTVSNQPQHF. The CDR3 nucleotides read TGTGCCAGCTCACCTGAGGGGACAGTATCGAATCAGCCCCAGCATTTT.

This sequence joins TRBV5-5 and TRBJ1-4, with TRBD1 matching 7 bases. CDR3 length equals 16 residues. The V and J ends lost 0 bases and 4 bases, in that order; junction bases with no gene match: 6. Per germline, CDR1 SGHKS and CDR2 YYEKEE (reference sequence). The CDR3 DNA follows: TGTGCCAGCAGCTTGGCAGGGGGGCTCGGTAATGAAAAACTGTTTTTT. It is translated as CASSLAGGLGNEKLFF.

This chain links TRBV7-9 with TRBJ1-6; 8 bases agree with TRBD1. CDR1 is SEHNR, CDR2 FQNEAQ, per germline (reference sequence). V was pared by 3 bases and J by 10 bases, with 5 bases of the junction left unmatched. The CDR3 is 14 amino acids. CDR3 DNA: TGTGCCAGCAGCTTTGGGACAGGCGGGTCACCCCTCCACTTT. Protein sequence: CASSFGTGGSPLHF.

The chain joins TRBV5-6 to TRBJ1-3; D ambiguous. V gave up 1 base and J gave up 2 bases, with 10 bases separating them. The germline V gene has CDR1 SGHDT and CDR2 YYEEEE. This CDR3 has 15 amino acids. Here the CDR3 reads CASSLPTGPGNTIYF. CDR3 bases: TGTGCCAGCAGCTTGCCTACTGGTCCTGGAAACACCATATATTTT.

The V gene is TRBV7-9, the J gene TRBJ2-7, with 7 bases identical to TRBD1. Germline-derived CDR1 and CDR2 are SEHNR and FQNEAQ (reference sequence). The J segment lost 2 bases and the V segment lost 5 bases, leaving 3 bases of the junction unmatched. This CDR3 comprises 13 residues. CDR3 sequence: CASSPRGTYEQYF. The CDR3 coding sequence is TGTGCCAGCAGCCCCAGGGGGACCTACGAGCAGTACTTC. The complete variable domain, with remaining parts taken from reference TRBV7-9 and TRBJ2-7, reads DTGVSQNPRHKITKRGQNVTFRCDPISEHNRLYWYRQTLGQGPEFLTYFQNEAQLEKSRLLSDRFSAERPKGSFSTLEIQRTEQGDSAMYLCASSPRGTYEQYFGPGTRLTVT.

This clone was detected only once. V gene TRBV5-1 combines with J gene TRBJ1-1, with D perhaps matching TRBD1 (5 bases). The CDR3 runs 14 residues. V lost 2 bases, J lost 3 bases, and 11 bases lay in between. The V gene's germline CDR1 is SGHRS and CDR2 YFSETQ. The CDR3 here is CASSFWGRDTEAFF. Here the CDR3 DNA reads TGCGCCAGCAGCTTTTGGGGGAGGGACACTGAAGCTTTCTTT.

The chain recombines TRBV6-5 with TRBJ1-2; D not certain. This CDR3 spans 14 amino acids. V lost 6 bases and J 4 bases, leaving 15 bases between the germline ends. The germline V gene encodes CDR1 MNHEY and CDR2 SVGAGI. This CDR3 is CASSQTAWSYGYTF. The CDR3, as DNA: TGTGCCAGCAGCCAAACAGCGTGGAGCTATGGCTACACCTTC.

The CDR3 DNA is TGTGCCAGCAGCGTACCCCATACTCCGGGTAGCGGGGGGGCAAGCTCCTACAATGAGCAGTTCTTC. Its protein is CASSVPHTPGSGGASSYNEQFF. The chain links TRBV9 to TRBJ2-1; 11 bases map to TRBD2. Germline assignment: CDR1 SGDLS and CDR2 YYNGEE. The CDR3 extends over 22 amino acids. With 1 base clipped from V and 0 bases from J, the junction kept 18 bases outside the gene matches.

The V gene is TRBV12-5, the J gene TRBJ1-2; the match to TRBD1 covers 7 bases. Germline V gene data show CDR1 as LGHNT and CDR2 as FRNRAP. V dropped 0 bases and J dropped 1; count of bases not matched to a gene: 8. The CDR3 is 17 residues long. This CDR3 reads CASGLVRRDRHNYGYTF. As DNA, the CDR3 is TGTGCTAGTGGTTTGGTACGGAGGGACAGACATAACTATGGCTACACCTTC. The whole variable domain, remainder taken from reference TRBV12-5 and TRBJ1-2, is DARVTQTPRHKVTEMGQEVTMRCQPILGHNTVFWYRQTMMQGLELLAYFRNRAPLDDSGMPKDRFSAEMPDATLATLKIQPSEPRDSAVYFCASGLVRRDRHNYGYTFGSGTRLTVV.